This TCR beta chain was captured by sequencing in a study of blood T cell repertoires in COVID-19. At the level of the study: Samples representing acute and convalescent COVID-19 were sourced from the United States, Italy and Spain. Sample material is recorded as cDNA or gDNA derived from T cells, B-cell-depleted T cells, or PBMCs.

In Seattle, patients joined the study during active infection and were tracked longitudinally. Authors' processing steps: Estimation of nucleated cell counts was performed using reference gene primer amplification. Profiling relied on immunoSEQ multiplex PCR, and the TCRdb table lists in-frame clones only, not all of them. V, J and clone size were drawn from that table, and D and trimming were deduced from the DNA. The top ten clones hold around 10% of a sample with about 290,000 clones, roughly 89% of them seen once. The CDR3 is 13 amino acids. V lost 6 bases, J lost 4 bases, and 10 bases lay in between. The germline V gene encodes CDR1 MNHEY and CDR2 SVGAGI.

V and J are TRBV6-5 and TRBJ1-5; D ambiguous. The TCR originated in a woman aged 30 to 39 with COVID-19, enrolled during active disease. Sample: peripheral blood. The CDR3 here is CASRGGPNQPQHF. CDR3 sequence (DNA): TGTGCCAGCAGGGGAGGCCCAAATCAGCCCCAGCATTTT.